One sample yielded the 32 T cell receptor beta chains listed below, sequenced in a study of OX40 agonist ivuxolimab in advanced cancers. TCRdb's table, derived via immunoSEQ multiplex PCR, lists solely in-frame clones and lacks some. There are tens of thousands of clones in the sample; 88% occur only once, and 31% lies in the top ten. This specimen consisted of CD4+ or CD8+ T cells sorted from blood, obtained in a trial of the OX40 agonist ivuxolimab. These receptors were taken from an adult with an advanced solid tumor such as melanoma, head and neck, liver or kidney cancer.

This chain connects TRBV5-1 to TRBJ2-5; maybe TRBD2 (6 bases). The tail of the sequence fits TRBJ2-7 better, so the J call may be wrong. The CDR3 length is 13 residues. CDR1 and CDR2 (germline): SGHRS, YFSETQ. CDR3 region: CASGPGVSYEQYF. The CDR3 coding sequence is TGCGCCAGCGGTCCGGGGGTCTCCTACGAGCAGTACTTC.

This sequence joins TRBV7-2 and TRBJ2-5; TRBD1 matches at 9 bases. The last part of the DNA fits TRBJ2-7 better; the J call may be wrong. The CDR3 has 15 residues. Germline CDR1 reads SGHTA; CDR2 reads FQGNSA. The CDR3 coding sequence is TGTGCCAGCAGCAACGGACAGGGGCCCTCCTACGAGCAGTACTTC. Encoded protein: CASSNGQGPSYEQYF.

CDR3 nucleotide sequence: TGCGCCAGCAGTGGGGGGCCAGGGGGACTTTCCTACGAGCAGTACTTC. Residues: CASSGGPGGLSYEQYF. The chain combines TRBV10-1 with TRBJ2-7; tentatively, D is TRBD1 (7 bases). Trimming took 4 bases from V and 1 from J, leaving 17 bases between them. CDR1 is WNHNN and CDR2 is SYGVQD in the germline V gene (reference sequence). CDR3 length: 16 residues.

J is TRBJ1-5 and V is TRBV6-5, with TRBD1 matching 7 bases. V shed 3 bases and J 7 bases; nucleotides not matched to a gene: 6. CDR1 and CDR2 from the germline V gene are MNHEY and SVGAGI. The CDR3 covers 14 residues. CDR3 nucleotide sequence: TGTGCCAGCAGTTATTTACAGGGGTACCAGCCCCAGCATTTT. Protein: CASSYLQGYQPQHF.

This clone appeared once. The chain couples TRBV7-9 to TRBJ1-1; D remains ambiguous. V was shortened by 6 bases and J by 0 bases, with 14 bases between the two germline ends. The CDR3 has 15 residues. Germline values: CDR1 SEHNR, CDR2 FQNEAQ (reference sequence). The CDR3 DNA follows: TGTGCCAGCAGTCCCTCGATGGGAATGAACACTGAAGCTTTCTTT. It translates to CASSPSMGMNTEAFF.

The genes are TRBV30 and TRBJ1-4; no clear D. There are 13 residues in the CDR3. The V gene lost 3 bases and the J gene lost 3 bases, with 8 bases spanning the gap. Germline CDR1 reads GTSNPN; CDR2 reads SVGIG (reference sequence). CDR3 sequence reads: CAWRRQANEKLFF. Written as DNA, the CDR3 is TGTGCCTGGAGGAGGCAAGCTAATGAAAAACTGTTTTTT.

The chain uses TRBV7-9 and TRBJ2-3, with TRBD2 matching 8 bases. Trimming removed 6 bases from V and 0 bases from J; junction bases left unmatched: 8. This CDR3 is built from 16 residues. Germline CDR1 and CDR2: SEHNR and FQNEAQ (reference sequence). CDR3 residues: CASSSIRGGSTDTQYF. The DNA of the CDR3 is TGTGCCAGCAGTTCCATACGGGGGGGAAGCACAGATACGCAGTATTTT.

V usage is TRBV1 and J usage is TRBJ1-4. TRBV1 constitutes a pseudogene. The CDR3 is made up of 19 amino acids. The CDR3 region is CTSSQDILKPTGINEKLFF. The CDR3 nucleotides are TGCACCAGCAGCCAAGATATTTTGAAACCTACGGGGATTAATGAAAAACTGTTTTTT.

This chain uses TRBV7-8 with TRBJ2-2, with a possible D match to TRBD2 (5 bases). This CDR3 has 16 residues. Per germline, CDR1 SGHVS and CDR2 FQNEAQ. Trimming removed 0 bases at V and 0 bases at J, with 8 bases between. The DNA of the CDR3 is TGTGCCAGCAGCTTAGCAGAGGGAGCGAACACCGGGGAGCTGTTTTTT. This encodes CASSLAEGANTGELFF. The full variable domain, its missing parts supplied by reference TRBV7-8 and TRBJ2-2, is GAGVSQSPRYKVAKRGQDVALRCDPISGHVSLFWYQQALGQGPEFLTYFQNEAQLDKSGLPSDRFFAERPEGSVSTLKIQRTQQEDSAVYLCASSLAEGANTGELFFGEGSRLTVL.

J is TRBJ2-5 and V is TRBV7-9; TRBD1 or TRBD2 may be the D gene (5 bases each). Trimming took 2 bases from V and 5 from J, leaving 6 bases between them. This CDR3 has 12 amino acids. Germline V lookup: CDR1 SEHNR, CDR2 FQNEAQ (reference sequence). Here the CDR3 reads CASSLWGETQYF. DNA of the CDR3: TGTGCCAGCAGCTTATGGGGGGAGACCCAGTACTTC.

The gene calls are TRBV19 and TRBJ2-1, with 12 bases fitting TRBD2. V dropped 2 bases and J dropped 7; count of bases not matched to a gene: 6. Germline V gene data show CDR1 as LNHDA and CDR2 as SQIVND (reference sequence). The CDR3 consists of 16 residues. The CDR3 DNA follows: TGTGCCAGTAGTATACAAGCTAGCGGGGGGGGGAATGAGCAGTTCTTC. Amino acids: CASSIQASGGGNEQFF.

This clone was seen a handful of times. This chain links TRBV5-6 with TRBJ1-5; D remains ambiguous. The CDR3 sequence is 12 residues long. Germline assignment: CDR1 SGHDT and CDR2 YYEEEE. V was pared by 0 bases and J by 6 bases, with 4 bases between. This CDR3 reads CASSLATQPQHF. CDR3 DNA sequence: TGTGCCAGCAGCTTGGCGACTCAGCCCCAGCATTTT.

This sequence joins TRBV2 and TRBJ2-1; TRBD2 agrees at 10 bases. The length of the CDR3 is 15 residues. Germline trimming cut 4 bases from V and 6 bases from J; bases unmatched to any gene: 6. The germline CDR1 and CDR2 sequences are SNHLY and FYNNEI. The CDR3 bases are TGTGCCAGCAGTGTCCCTAGCGGGAGAGGCAATGAGCAGTTCTTC. As protein: CASSVPSGRGNEQFF.

This clone has just a few counts. V and J are TRBV2 and TRBJ1-5; D unclear. Germline V gene sequence: CDR1 SNHLY, CDR2 FYNNEI. This CDR3 has 12 amino acids. Trimming pared 6 bases from V and 13 bases from J, leaving 16 bases between. CDR3 region: CASSPIDWAQHF. The DNA of the CDR3 is TGTGCCAGCAGCCCTATCGACTGGGCACAGCATTTT.

The chain links TRBV5-1 to TRBJ1-4; D is unclear. Germline CDR1 reads SGHRS; CDR2 reads YFSETQ. The CDR3 consists of 14 residues. Trimming shortened V by 0 bases and J by 4 bases, and 7 bases separated the two germline ends. Here the CDR3 DNA reads TGCGCCAGCAGCTTGGAAGCACATAATGAAAAACTGTTTTTT. The encoded protein is CASSLEAHNEKLFF.

This chain links TRBV7-9 with TRBJ1-2, with D maybe TRBD1 (5 bases). Per germline, CDR1 SEHNR and CDR2 FQNEAQ (reference sequence). V was clipped by 2 bases and J by 6 bases, with 16 bases between them. The CDR3 covers 15 residues. Here the CDR3 reads CASSLFETAVHGYTF. In nucleotides, the CDR3 is TGTGCCAGCAGCTTATTTGAGACAGCAGTTCATGGCTACACCTTC.

About this clone itself: At one of its ends the junction is not consistent with the germline gene, which may arise from a read error. V usage is TRBV5-1 and J usage is TRBJ1-1; TRBD1 might be the D (6 bases). Germline CDR1 reads SGHRS; CDR2 reads YFSETQ. The CDR3 consists of 13 residues. The DNA for the CDR3 is TGCGCCAGCAGCTTGAACCGGGACACCGAAGCTTTCTTT. Protein: CASSLNRDTEAFF.

This chain links TRBV6-1 with TRBJ2-3, with D perhaps TRBD2 (5 bases). V dropped 6 bases and J dropped 0 bases, with 13 bases sitting between them. The germline gives CDR1 MNHNS, CDR2 SASEGT. This CDR3 region has 15 residues. The CDR3 bases are TGTGCCAGCAGCGAATGGGCGGGCAGCACAGATACGCAGTATTTT. This codes for CASSEWAGSTDTQYF.

This chain joins TRBV19 and TRBJ2-1, with D tentatively TRBD1 or TRBD2 (5 bases each). Per the germline V gene, CDR1 is LNHDA and CDR2 is SQIVND (reference sequence). V lost 5 bases and J lost 5, with 19 bases in between. The CDR3 has 16 residues. CDR3 sequence (DNA): TGTGCCAGTAGTGGGCACAGGACTCGACCAAACAATGAGCAGTTCTTC. Translating gives CASSGHRTRPNNEQFF.

This sequence joins TRBV7-9 and TRBJ2-7, with D unresolved. Germline V lookup: CDR1 SEHNR, CDR2 FQNEAQ (reference sequence). V was shortened by 4 bases and J by 3 bases, with 10 bases between the two germline ends. This CDR3 region has 13 residues. CDR3 nucleotides: TGTGCCAGCAGCTCCTCAGAGGACTACGAGCAGTACTTC. Residues: CASSSSEDYEQYF.

This rearrangement joins TRBV4-3 to TRBJ2-7, with TRBD1 as a possible D gene (5 bases). Trimming removed 8 bases from V and 1 base from J, with 9 bases in between. Germline V lookup: CDR1 LGHNA, CDR2 YSLEER. The CDR3 consists of 12 residues. CDR3 protein: CASGDSSYEQYF. In DNA, the CDR3 is TGCGCCAGCGGAGACAGTTCCTACGAGCAGTACTTC.

This clone is labeled medium-sized. At one end, the junction sequence differs from germline, possibly due to a read error. At the DNA level, this CDR3 is encoded by other sequences in the same sample as well. The chain is built from TRBV7-2 and TRBJ2-7, with unresolved D. From germline, CDR1 is SGHTA and CDR2 FQGNSA. The CDR3 consists of 16 residues. CDR3 sequence reads: CASSQESALERSEQYF. CDR3 in DNA: TGCGCCAGCAGCCAAGAATCGGCCCTCGAACGGTCTGAGCAGTACTTC.

The chain combines TRBV18 with TRBJ2-2; D call uncertain. The CDR3 has 15 residues. V was pared by 8 bases and J by 0 bases, with 13 bases between. Germline V gene sequence: CDR1 KGHSH, CDR2 LQKENI. CDR3 residues: CASPQRNANTGELFF. In DNA, the CDR3 is TGTGCCAGCCCCCAAAGGAACGCGAACACCGGGGAGCTGTTTTTT.

V usage is TRBV6-1 and J usage is TRBJ2-4; D perhaps matches TRBD2 (5 bases). Looked up from germline, CDR1 is MNHNS and CDR2 is SASEGT. Trimming left V 2 bases short and J 0 bases short, with 8 bases between. This CDR3 region has 15 residues. The CDR3 spells CASSETRLAKNIQYF. In DNA form, the CDR3 reads TGTGCCAGCAGTGAAACTAGACTAGCCAAAAACATTCAGTACTTC.

The genes are TRBV6-5 and TRBJ2-7, with D perhaps being TRBD1 or TRBD2 (6 bases each). The CDR3 runs 16 residues. Germline CDR1 is MNHEY and CDR2 is SVGAGI. The ends were cut back, 0 bases at V and 2 bases at J, with 14 bases in the middle. Here the CDR3 reads CASSYSSGDLTYEQYF. The CDR3 DNA sequence: TGTGCCAGCAGTTACTCTTCAGGGGACTTAACCTACGAGCAGTACTTC.

The chain couples TRBV19 to TRBJ2-2, with 12 nucleotides matching TRBD1. This CDR3 has 17 residues. Germline V CDR1 and CDR2: LNHDA, SQIVND (reference sequence). J gave up 1 base and V 7 bases, and 7 bases lay outside the gene matches. The CDR3 DNA is TGTGCCAGTAACCAGGGACAGGGGGCTCTGAACACCGGGGAGCTGTTTTTT. The encoded protein is CASNQGQGALNTGELFF.

This chain links TRBV9 with TRBJ2-3, with 11 positions matching TRBD2. The CDR3 sequence is 16 residues long. The germline V gene has CDR1 SGDLS and CDR2 YYNGEE. Germline trimming cut 4 bases from V and 0 bases from J; bases unmatched to any gene: 4. The chain's CDR3 is CASSTGTSGSTDTQYF. Written as DNA, the CDR3 is TGTGCCAGCAGCACAGGGACTAGCGGAAGCACAGATACGCAGTATTTT.

The chain uses TRBV4-2 and TRBJ1-4; 7 bases are shared with TRBD1. From germline, CDR1 is LGHNA and CDR2 YNFKEQ. The CDR3 loop spans 16 amino acids. The junction had 5 bases not matched to a gene; V was cut back by 0 bases and J by 4 bases. The DNA for the CDR3 is TGTGCCAGCAGCCAAGAACGACAGGGCGTTAATGAAAAACTGTTTTTT. As protein: CASSQERQGVNEKLFF.

The chain employs TRBV4-1 and TRBJ2-7; maybe TRBD1 (5 bases). The CDR3 has 15 residues. Germline lookup yields CDR1 MGHRA and CDR2 YSYEKL. V was shortened by 2 bases and J by 3 bases, with 14 bases between the two germline ends. This chain's CDR3 is CASSQTGPSLYEQYF. The CDR3 DNA follows: TGCGCCAGCAGCCAAACAGGCCCTTCCCTCTACGAGCAGTACTTC.

The chain is built from TRBV11-3 and TRBJ2-3, with a weak D call TRBD2 (5 bases). This CDR3 is 13 amino acids long. The germline V gene encodes CDR1 SGHNT and CDR2 YENEEA. Trimming stripped 5 bases from V and 4 bases from J, with 10 bases between. CDR3 in amino acids: CASSRDGADTQYF. CDR3 sequence (DNA): TGTGCCAGCAGCCGCGACGGGGCAGATACGCAGTATTTT. Using reference TRBV11-3 and TRBJ2-3 for the parts outside the CDR3, the full variable domain is EAGVVQSPRYKIIEKKQPVAFWCNPISGHNTLYWYLQNLGQGPELLIRYENEEAVDDSQLPKDRFSAERLKGVDSTLKIQPAELGDSAVYLCASSRDGADTQYFGPGTRLTVL.

The rearrangement links TRBV6-1 to TRBJ1-1, with unresolved D. V lost 9 bases to trimming and J lost 1 base, with 12 bases between them. Germline-derived CDR1 and CDR2 are MNHNS and SASEGT. The CDR3 is 13 residues long. DNA for the CDR3: TGTGCCAGTTGGTCGGTTTGGAACACTGAAGCTTTCTTT. Translated: CASWSVWNTEAFF.

This rearrangement joins TRBV11-2 to TRBJ2-5; maybe TRBD2 (6 bases). Germline V CDR1 and CDR2: SGHAT, FQNNGV. V lost 5 bases and J lost 5, with 15 bases in between. The CDR3 consists of 14 residues. This chain's CDR3 is CASSIIQGGETQYF. For the CDR3, the DNA is TGTGCCAGCAGCATCATCCAGGGAGGCGAGACCCAGTACTTC.